These T cell receptor beta chains were read from a single sample in a study of T-cell memory formation after mild COVID-19. TCRdb re-derived calls from the 5' RACE reads in MiXCR, one entry per CDR3 protein. The table lists fewer than 400,000 distinct CDR3 sequences, about 17% of them singletons, with around a fifth in the top ten. What was sequenced was PBMCs or a T cell subset sorted from them (not recorded which). These receptors came from a man younger than 35 who had mild COVID-19 (a few samples of this study predate the infection). Cell type and time point are not known. Both conserved end residues are part of each CDR3. Fields, in order: V gene, clone size, J gene, D gene, CDR3 protein, CDR3 DNA. D genes are given only for firm matches. Clone size is stated in some rows and not others, as once, few, many or a class when expanded.

v_gene: TRBV6-5; abundance: few; j_gene: TRBJ2-2; d_gene: .; CDR3aa: CASSAQGANTGELFF; CDR3nt: TGTGCCAGCAGTGCCCAGGGAGCGAACACCGGGGAGCTGTTTTTT
v_gene: TRBV11-2; abundance: .; j_gene: TRBJ2-1; d_gene: .; CDR3aa: CASSLGGSGMWNEQFF; CDR3nt: TGTGCCAGCAGCTTAGGGGGGTCAGGGATGTGGAATGAGCAGTTCTTC
v_gene: TRBV9; abundance: few; j_gene: TRBJ2-1; d_gene: TRBD1; CDR3aa: CASGDRENGTRYNEQFF; CDR3nt: TGTGCCAGCGGGGACAGGGAAAACGGTACGCGCTACAATGAGCAGTTCTTC
v_gene: TRBV7-2; abundance: few; j_gene: TRBJ2-5; d_gene: .; CDR3aa: CASSLVRDETQYF; CDR3nt: TGTGCCAGCAGCTTAGTCAGGGATGAGACCCAGTACTTC
v_gene: TRBV7-8; abundance: once; j_gene: TRBJ1-1; d_gene: .; CDR3aa: CASSSQVMNTEAFF; CDR3nt: TGTGCCAGCAGCTCACAGGTCATGAACACTGAAGCTTTCTTT
v_gene: TRBV7-9; abundance: .; j_gene: TRBJ2-5; d_gene: .; CDR3aa: CASSLGFGAGVETQYF; CDR3nt: TGTGCCAGCAGCTTAGGGTTCGGGGCTGGGGTGGAGACCCAGTACTTC
v_gene: TRBV20-1; abundance: few; j_gene: TRBJ1-6; d_gene: .; CDR3aa: CSASKGLNNSPLHF; CDR3nt: TGCAGTGCTAGTAAGGGGCTCAATAATTCACCCCTCCACTTT
v_gene: TRBV7-2; abundance: .; j_gene: TRBJ1-5; d_gene: TRBD1; CDR3aa: CASSLGQAQLRPQHF; CDR3nt: TGTGCCAGCAGCTTGGGACAGGCACAACTTAGGCCCCAGCATTTT
v_gene: TRBV2; abundance: .; j_gene: TRBJ1-4; d_gene: .; CDR3aa: CASISSGEKLFF; CDR3nt: TGTGCCAGCATTAGTTCAGGGGAAAAACTGTTTTTT
v_gene: TRBV4-3; abundance: few; j_gene: TRBJ1-2; d_gene: .; CDR3aa: CASSQESGANYGYTF; CDR3nt: TGCGCCAGCAGCCAAGAGTCAGGAGCTAACTATGGCTACACCTTC
v_gene: TRBV5-1; abundance: many; j_gene: TRBJ2-2; d_gene: TRBD1; CDR3aa: CASSLGQGPGAGELFF; CDR3nt: TGCGCCAGCAGCTTGGGACAGGGTCCCGGCGCCGGGGAGCTGTTTTTT
v_gene: TRBV4-2; abundance: few; j_gene: TRBJ2-1; d_gene: TRBD2; CDR3aa: CASSQDSLAGGPYNEQFF; CDR3nt: TGTGCCAGCAGCCAGGACTCCTTAGCGGGGGGGCCTTACAATGAGCAGTTCTTC
v_gene: TRBV6-6; abundance: .; j_gene: TRBJ2-5; d_gene: .; CDR3aa: CASSSNLGVETQYF; CDR3nt: TGTGCCAGCAGTTCCAACTTGGGGGTGGAGACCCAGTACTTC
v_gene: TRBV5-1; abundance: .; j_gene: TRBJ1-1; d_gene: TRBD1; CDR3aa: CASSLATGTGPAFF; CDR3nt: TGCGCCAGCAGCTTGGCCACCGGGACAGGGCCCGCTTTCTTT
v_gene: TRBV7-2; abundance: .; j_gene: TRBJ1-6; d_gene: TRBD1; CDR3aa: CASSWGQAAYNSPLHF; CDR3nt: TGTGCCAGCAGCTGGGGACAGGCGGCCTATAATTCACCCCTCCACTTT
v_gene: TRBV20-1; abundance: .; j_gene: TRBJ1-5; d_gene: .; CDR3aa: CSAVSNQPQHF; CDR3nt: TGCAGTGCTGTCAGCAATCAGCCCCAGCATTTT
v_gene: TRBV29-1; abundance: many; j_gene: TRBJ1-1; d_gene: .; CDR3aa: CSVQGQLNTEAFF; CDR3nt: TGCAGCGTCCAAGGACAGTTGAACACTGAAGCTTTCTTT
v_gene: TRBV3-1; abundance: .; j_gene: TRBJ2-5; d_gene: .; CDR3aa: CASSPSGLPETQYF; CDR3nt: TGTGCCAGCAGCCCAAGCGGACTCCCAGAGACCCAGTACTTC
v_gene: TRBV7-9; abundance: few; j_gene: TRBJ2-7; d_gene: TRBD1; CDR3aa: CASSPWTGKNEQYF; CDR3nt: TGTGCCAGCAGCCCTTGGACAGGAAAGAACGAGCAGTACTTC
v_gene: TRBV6-5; abundance: .; j_gene: TRBJ1-1; d_gene: .; CDR3aa: CASSSADTEAFF; CDR3nt: TGTGCCAGCAGTTCGGCCGACACTGAAGCTTTCTTT
v_gene: TRBV5-1; abundance: few; j_gene: TRBJ2-1; d_gene: .; CDR3aa: CASSFYRALGNEQFF; CDR3nt: TGCGCCAGCAGCTTTTACAGGGCTTTAGGCAATGAGCAGTTCTTC
v_gene: TRBV4-3; abundance: many; j_gene: TRBJ1-3; d_gene: .; CDR3aa: CASSQDPLGWRHLSGNTIYF; CDR3nt: TGCGCCAGCAGCCAAGATCCTTTAGGGTGGCGGCACCTCTCTGGAAACACCATATATTTT
v_gene: TRBV7-2; abundance: .; j_gene: TRBJ2-7; d_gene: .; CDR3aa: CASSPHMEYYEQYF; CDR3nt: TGTGCCAGCAGCCCCCATATGGAGTACTACGAGCAGTACTTC
v_gene: TRBV5-4; abundance: many; j_gene: TRBJ2-3; d_gene: .; CDR3aa: CASSRPAENTDTQYF; CDR3nt: TGTGCCAGCAGTCGTCCAGCGGAGAACACAGATACGCAGTATTTT
v_gene: TRBV28; abundance: few; j_gene: TRBJ1-2; d_gene: TRBD1; CDR3aa: CASSSHVTGANYGYTF; CDR3nt: TGTGCCAGCAGTTCCCACGTGACAGGGGCTAACTATGGCTACACCTTC
v_gene: TRBV7-9; abundance: few; j_gene: TRBJ2-2; d_gene: .; CDR3aa: CASSRGTTNTGELFF; CDR3nt: TGTGCCAGCAGCAGGGGGACCACTAACACCGGGGAGCTGTTTTTT
v_gene: TRBV20-1; abundance: .; j_gene: TRBJ2-7; d_gene: .; CDR3aa: CSAGGVLGYEQYF; CDR3nt: TGCAGTGCTGGAGGGGTACTAGGCTACGAGCAGTACTTC
v_gene: TRBV28; abundance: few; j_gene: TRBJ2-6; d_gene: .; CDR3aa: CASRPAGQYSGANVLTF; CDR3nt: TGTGCCAGCCGACCAGCGGGCCAATACTCTGGGGCCAACGTCCTGACTTTC
v_gene: TRBV6-5; abundance: few; j_gene: TRBJ2-3; d_gene: .; CDR3aa: CASSYGGGQTTDTQYF; CDR3nt: TGTGCCAGCAGTTACGGGGGCGGACAGACCACAGATACGCAGTATTTT
v_gene: TRBV4-1; abundance: .; j_gene: TRBJ2-1; d_gene: TRBD1; CDR3aa: CGSSPTPGQYNEQFF; CDR3nt: TGCGGTAGCAGCCCAACCCCGGGACAGTACAATGAGCAGTTCTTC
v_gene: TRBV6-2/TRBV6-3; abundance: .; j_gene: TRBJ2-7; d_gene: .; CDR3aa: CASSHGHSYEQYF; CDR3nt: TGTGCCAGCAGCCACGGACACAGTTACGAGCAGTACTTC
v_gene: TRBV6-2/TRBV6-3; abundance: .; j_gene: TRBJ2-1; d_gene: .; CDR3aa: CASSYDGDNEQFF; CDR3nt: TGTGCCAGCAGTTACGATGGGGACAATGAGCAGTTCTTC
v_gene: TRBV5-1; abundance: many; j_gene: TRBJ2-2; d_gene: TRBD2; CDR3aa: CASSLGYSGGTGELFF; CDR3nt: TGCGCCAGCAGTCTTGGATACAGCGGGGGAACCGGGGAGCTGTTTTTT
v_gene: TRBV7-9; abundance: .; j_gene: TRBJ2-3; d_gene: .; CDR3aa: CASSQGSADTQYF; CDR3nt: TGTGCCAGCTCGCAGGGGTCGGCAGATACGCAGTATTTT
v_gene: TRBV6-5; abundance: .; j_gene: TRBJ2-5; d_gene: .; CDR3aa: CASSYSDPRGETQYF; CDR3nt: TGTGCCAGCAGTTACTCGGACCCCAGGGGCGAGACCCAGTACTTC
v_gene: TRBV6-1; abundance: .; j_gene: TRBJ1-6; d_gene: TRBD1; CDR3aa: CASSYSWTGYNSPLHF; CDR3nt: TGTGCCAGCAGTTATTCCTGGACAGGCTATAATTCACCCCTCCACTTT
v_gene: TRBV28; abundance: .; j_gene: TRBJ2-5; d_gene: .; CDR3aa: CASSDAKQGQETQYF; CDR3nt: TGTGCCAGCTCCGACGCTAAACAGGGCCAAGAGACCCAGTACTTC
v_gene: TRBV12-3/TRBV12-4; abundance: .; j_gene: TRBJ2-2; d_gene: .; CDR3aa: CASKGTEDRELFF; CDR3nt: TGTGCCAGCAAGGGAACAGAGGACCGGGAGCTGTTTTTT
v_gene: TRBV4-2; abundance: many; j_gene: TRBJ2-7; d_gene: .; CDR3aa: CASSRDIGRDSYEQYF; CDR3nt: TGTGCCAGCAGCCGAGACATAGGACGGGACTCCTACGAGCAGTACTTC
v_gene: TRBV12-3/TRBV12-4; abundance: many; j_gene: TRBJ1-2; d_gene: TRBD1; CDR3aa: CASSPGTDYGYTF; CDR3nt: TGTGCCAGCAGCCCCGGGACAGACTATGGCTACACCTTC
v_gene: TRBV12-3/TRBV12-4; abundance: .; j_gene: TRBJ2-3; d_gene: TRBD2; CDR3aa: CASSYGLAGAVSTQYF; CDR3nt: TGTGCCAGCAGCTACGGACTAGCGGGGGCAGTGAGCACGCAGTATTTT
v_gene: TRBV27; abundance: few; j_gene: TRBJ1-1; d_gene: .; CDR3aa: CASSPHGRAFEAFF; CDR3nt: TGTGCCAGCAGTCCCCACGGACGAGCTTTTGAAGCTTTCTTT
v_gene: TRBV12-3/TRBV12-4; abundance: many; j_gene: TRBJ1-1; d_gene: .; CDR3aa: CASSRQGMNTEAFF; CDR3nt: TGTGCCAGCAGTCGCCAGGGGATGAACACTGAAGCTTTCTTT
v_gene: TRBV5-1; abundance: .; j_gene: TRBJ2-5; d_gene: .; CDR3aa: CASSLQTGYETQYF; CDR3nt: TGCGCCAGCAGCCTACAGACCGGATACGAGACCCAGTACTTC
v_gene: TRBV5-1; abundance: few; j_gene: TRBJ1-3; d_gene: TRBD1; CDR3aa: CASSWSRGLADTIYF; CDR3nt: TGCGCCAGCAGCTGGAGCAGGGGGCTGGCAGACACCATATATTTT
v_gene: TRBV3-1; abundance: .; j_gene: TRBJ1-1; d_gene: .; CDR3aa: CASSQGVRKAFF; CDR3nt: TGTGCCAGCAGCCAAGGGGTCAGAAAAGCTTTCTTT
v_gene: TRBV29-1; abundance: few; j_gene: TRBJ2-5; d_gene: TRBD2; CDR3aa: CSVEGRTSGAQGTQYF; CDR3nt: TGCAGCGTTGAAGGCCGGACTAGCGGGGCCCAGGGGACCCAGTACTTC
v_gene: TRBV7-6; abundance: .; j_gene: TRBJ1-6; d_gene: TRBD1; CDR3aa: CASSPRTGGDSPLHF; CDR3nt: TGTGCCAGCAGCCCTCGGACAGGGGGCGATTCACCCCTCCACTTT
v_gene: TRBV5-5; abundance: many; j_gene: TRBJ2-5; d_gene: .; CDR3aa: CASSLSGVARETQYF; CDR3nt: TGTGCCAGCAGCTTATCAGGGGTAGCAAGAGAGACCCAGTACTTC
v_gene: TRBV6-5; abundance: .; j_gene: TRBJ2-2; d_gene: TRBD1; CDR3aa: CASSQPGTGGWAGELFF; CDR3nt: TGTGCCAGCAGTCAACCCGGGACAGGGGGGTGGGCCGGGGAGCTGTTTTTT
v_gene: TRBV7-3; abundance: .; j_gene: TRBJ2-6; d_gene: .; CDR3aa: CASSLIDTSGANVLTF; CDR3nt: TGTGCCAGCAGCTTAATTGACACCTCTGGGGCCAACGTCCTGACTTTC
v_gene: TRBV9; abundance: few; j_gene: TRBJ2-2; d_gene: TRBD2; CDR3aa: CASSVSRTSGYTGELFF; CDR3nt: TGTGCCAGCAGCGTATCGAGGACTAGCGGCTACACCGGGGAGCTGTTTTTT
v_gene: TRBV7-2; abundance: few; j_gene: TRBJ1-1; d_gene: .; CDR3aa: CASSWPGGGTEAFF; CDR3nt: TGTGCCAGCAGCTGGCCGGGAGGGGGGACTGAAGCTTTCTTT
v_gene: TRBV7-3; abundance: few; j_gene: TRBJ2-1; d_gene: TRBD1; CDR3aa: CASSFSGDRDYNEQFF; CDR3nt: TGTGCCAGCAGCTTTTCAGGGGACAGGGACTACAATGAGCAGTTCTTC
v_gene: TRBV9; abundance: .; j_gene: TRBJ2-6; d_gene: TRBD1; CDR3aa: CASSVTSGTGASGANVLTF; CDR3nt: TGTGCCAGCAGCGTCACCTCCGGGACAGGGGCCTCCGGGGCCAACGTCCTGACTTTC